The 27 T cell receptor beta chains below all came from one sample that was sequenced in a study of T cell repertoires in cytomegalovirus infection. TCRdb re-called the reads with MiXCR, one entry per CDR3 protein. The sample carries 200,000 or so distinct CDR3 sequences, approximately 19% recorded once. Sequencing used PBMCs. These receptor sequences come from a human donor in good health (CMV status not recorded). Some clones in this sample may be carry-over from other donors' samples.

J is TRBJ2-1 and V is TRBV12-3 or TRBV12-4; a possible D gene is TRBD1 (6 bases). The CDR3 is made up of 15 amino acids. Trimming left V 3 bases short and J 0 bases short, with 9 bases between. The CDR3, as DNA: TGTGCCAGCAGTTTTTACAGGGCCTCCTACAATGAGCAGTTCTTC. Encoded protein: CASSFYRASYNEQFF.

This CDR3 reads CASSYVPHPYEQYF. The CDR3 nucleotides read TGTGCCAGCAGTTACGTTCCCCATCCCTACGAGCAGTACTTC. The chain couples TRBV6-2 or TRBV6-3 to TRBJ2-7; D unresolved. CDR3 length: 14 amino acids. V lost 2 bases and J lost 2, with 10 bases in between. The germline V gene has CDR1 MNHEY and CDR2 SVGEGT.

V gene TRBV10-3 combines with J gene TRBJ1-6, with D tentatively TRBD1 (5 bases). Germline CDR1 and CDR2: ENHRY and SYGVKD. The V and J ends lost 6 bases and 6 bases respectively, with 12 bases between them. CDR3 size: 14 residues. The CDR3 coding sequence is TGTGCCATCAGCCTGACAGAGGGTAATTCACCCCTCCACTTT. Its translation is CAISLTEGNSPLHF.

This clonotype was counted between two and nine times. The chain carries TRBV20-1 and TRBJ2-7; D possibly matches TRBD1 or TRBD2 (5 bases each). V was shortened by 0 bases and J by 2 bases, with 14 bases between the two germline ends. This CDR3 comprises 15 residues. CDR1 and CDR2 from the germline V gene are DFQATT and SNEGSKA (reference sequence). Here the CDR3 DNA reads TGCAGTGCTAGAGAACCCGGGACGCCTACCTACGAGCAGTACTTC. Translation: CSAREPGTPTYEQYF.

This clonotype was observed a handful of times. J is TRBJ1-6 and V is TRBV6-5; D gene unclear. The CDR3 spans 15 residues. Per germline, CDR1 MNHEY and CDR2 SVGAGI. V was clipped by 6 bases and J by 6 bases, with 15 bases between them. CDR3 sequence reads: CASSPRRQINSPLHF. CDR3 nucleotide sequence: TGTGCCAGCAGCCCCCGGAGGCAGATTAATTCACCCCTCCACTTT.

Remarks on this clonotype: The junction departs from the called germline gene at one end, perhaps through a read error. The rearrangement uses TRBV6-8 and TRBJ2-2, with TRBD1 matching over 7 bases. Germline V gene sequence: CDR1 MNHGY, CDR2 SAAAGT. This CDR3 has 16 amino acids. The CDR3 reads CASTATGASNTEELFF. The CDR3 DNA reads as TGTGCCAGCACCGCAACAGGGGCCTCAAACACCGAGGAGCTGTTTTTT.

The V and J genes are TRBV6-6 and TRBJ2-7; 9 bases map to TRBD2. This CDR3 has 15 residues. CDR1 and CDR2 (germline): MNHNY, SVGAGI (reference sequence). The junction had 7 bases not matched to a gene; V was cut back by 7 bases and J by 0 bases. CDR3 region: CASNRGGGASYEQYF. Here the CDR3 DNA reads TGTGCCAGCAATCGCGGCGGGGGGGCCTCCTACGAGCAGTACTTC.

The rearrangement links TRBV19 to TRBJ1-5; 9 bases are a match to TRBD1. V dropped 3 bases and J dropped 4; count of bases not matched to a gene: 10. Per germline, CDR1 LNHDA and CDR2 SQIVND (reference sequence). This CDR3 has 17 residues. CDR3 loop: CASSMAWTGAGNQPQHF. The CDR3 coding sequence is TGTGCCAGTAGTATGGCCTGGACAGGGGCTGGAAATCAGCCCCAGCATTTT.

For the CDR3, the DNA is TGTGCCAGTAGTATGGTGGGAGGGGACCGTCAGCCCCAGCATTTT. Amino acids: CASSMVGGDRQPQHF. V and J are TRBV19 and TRBJ1-5; possibly TRBD1 for D (5 bases). From germline, CDR1 is LNHDA and CDR2 SQIVND (reference sequence). With 3 bases removed from V and 6 bases from J, the gap between germline ends came to 15 bases. The CDR3 consists of 15 residues.

This clonotype has only a few counts. The chain employs TRBV5-5 and TRBJ1-1; D uncertain. Germline V CDR1 and CDR2: SGHKS, YYEKEE (reference sequence). The CDR3 totals 14 residues. The V end was cut by 6 bases, the J end by 8 bases, with 20 bases between. The CDR3 region has the DNA TGTGCCAGCACCCTCAGCGGTTCAGTGATCGAAGCTTTCTTT. It specifies CASTLSGSVIEAFF.

The gene calls are TRBV5-4 and TRBJ2-7, with D unresolved. The CDR3 has 15 residues. Germline CDR1 SGHNT, CDR2 YYREEE (reference sequence). The ends were cut back, 2 bases at V and 1 base at J, with 13 bases in the middle. CDR3 residues: CASSLAGRISYEQYF. The CDR3 region has the DNA TGTGCCAGCAGCTTAGCTGGACGGATTTCCTACGAGCAGTACTTC.

The rearrangement links TRBV30 to TRBJ2-1; D is unresolved. The germline gives CDR1 GTSNPN, CDR2 SVGIG (reference sequence). The CDR3 is made up of 10 amino acids. Trimming removed 3 bases at V and 8 bases at J, with 5 bases between. CDR3 sequence reads: CAWRSYEQFF. The CDR3 nucleotides are TGTGCCTGGAGAAGTTATGAGCAGTTCTTC.

V usage is TRBV6-4 and J usage is TRBJ2-1, with D possibly TRBD1 on 5 matching bases. The V end lost 0 bases, the J end lost 7 bases, and 7 bases lay between the germline ends. The CDR3 is 13 residues long. Per germline, CDR1 MRHNA and CDR2 SNTAGT. The CDR3 nucleotides are TGTGCCAGCAGTGACTCAGGGGTGAATGAGCAGTTCTTC. Translated, it gives CASSDSGVNEQFF.

This clonotype was seen a handful of times. The rearrangement joins TRBV15 to TRBJ1-2; D might be TRBD1 (5 bases). The CDR3 has 16 residues. Trimming pared 1 base from V and 4 bases from J, leaving 16 bases between. Germline CDR1 and CDR2: LNHNV and YYDKDF (reference sequence). CDR3 loop: CATSRVRAAGVYGYTF. CDR3 nucleotide sequence: TGTGCCACCAGCAGAGTCAGGGCCGCCGGGGTCTATGGCTACACCTTC. Full variable domain (missing parts from reference TRBV15 and TRBJ1-2): DAMVIQNPRYQVTQFGKPVTLSCSQTLNHNVMYWYQQKSSQAPKLLFHYYDKDFNNEADTPDNFQSRRPNTSFCFLDIRSPGLGDTAMYLCATSRVRAAGVYGYTFGSGTRLTVV.

This clonotype was picked up a small number of times. The chain recombines TRBV5-1 with TRBJ1-5; 7 bases align to TRBD1. Germline loops: CDR1 SGHRS, CDR2 YFSETQ. This CDR3 spans 14 amino acids. V trimming: 4 bases; J trimming: 3 bases; junction bases outside the gene matches: 4. The CDR3 DNA reads TGCGCCAGCAGCCCTGGACAGGACAATCAGCCCCAGCATTTT. It yields the protein CASSPGQDNQPQHF.

In this sample, this clonotype turned up once. The V gene is TRBV7-6, the J gene TRBJ1-6; D possibly corresponds to TRBD1 (5 bases). The V gene lost 8 bases and the J gene lost 7 bases, with 9 bases spanning the gap. The CDR3 sequence is 12 residues long. Germline lookup yields CDR1 SGHVS and CDR2 FNYEAQ. The CDR3 DNA reads as TGTGCCAGCCGGGAGGGGAATTCACCCCTCCACTTT. Encoded protein: CASREGNSPLHF.

This clonotype was seen many times. The genes are TRBV7-9 and TRBJ1-2; D gene uncertain. V lost 4 bases and J lost 8, with 14 bases in between. Per germline, CDR1 SEHNR and CDR2 FQNEAQ (reference sequence). The CDR3 sequence is 13 residues long. CDR3 coding DNA: TGTGCCAGCAGCTCCCGAGAGGGAAGCGGCTACACCTTC. Translation gives CASSSREGSGYTF.

The chain carries TRBV3-1 and TRBJ2-1, with no clear D. Trimming stripped 2 bases from V and 10 bases from J, with 9 bases between. Germline V gives CDR1 LGHDT, CDR2 YNNKEL (reference sequence). The CDR3 contains 12 residues. CDR3 sequence: CASSQSMGEQFF. Written as DNA, the CDR3 is TGTGCCAGCAGCCAAAGTATGGGAGAGCAGTTCTTC.

This clonotype was counted only a few times. The gene calls are TRBV18 and TRBJ2-1; D uncertain. In germline, CDR1 is KGHSH, CDR2 LQKENI. CDR3 size: 13 residues. V lost 5 bases, J lost 8 bases, and 13 bases lay in between. The chain's CDR3 is CASSSALIDEQFF. DNA for the CDR3: TGTGCCAGCTCATCCGCCCTAATCGATGAGCAGTTCTTC.

This clonotype turned up a few times. The V and J genes are TRBV29-1 and TRBJ2-3, with D possibly called TRBD1 or TRBD2 (5 bases each). V shed 5 bases and J shed 1 base, with 13 bases lying between them. The CDR3 has 14 residues. Germline loops: CDR1 SQVTM, CDR2 ANQGSEA. The CDR3 DNA reads TGCAGCGTTCTCGGGGACCAACGCACAGATACGCAGTATTTT. Protein: CSVLGDQRTDTQYF.

The chain has TRBV12-3 or TRBV12-4 and TRBJ1-1; no definite D call. The CDR3 is 14 amino acids. Trimming removed 5 bases from V and 0 bases from J, with 10 bases in between. The chain's CDR3 is CASSQSGVNTEAFF. Written as DNA, the CDR3 is TGTGCCAGCAGTCAATCTGGGGTGAACACTGAAGCTTTCTTT.

In regard to this clonotype: This clone may be a read error of a much larger clone one base away. The chain uses TRBV27 and TRBJ1-1, with a tentative D call TRBD1 (6 bases). Germline values: CDR1 MNHEY, CDR2 SMNVEV (reference sequence). CDR3 length: 15 amino acids. DNA of the CDR3: TGTGCCATCAGTCTGAGGGAAGGGGGGCGCGTAGGGGCTTTCTTT. Its protein product is CAISLREGGRVGAFF.

This chain uses TRBV5-1 with TRBJ2-7; 7 bases line up with TRBD2. J gave up 0 bases and V 3 bases, and 6 bases lay outside the gene matches. CDR1 is SGHRS and CDR2 is YFSETQ in the germline V gene. The CDR3 contains 15 residues. CDR3 loop: CASSYEAGRSYEQYF. The CDR3 nucleotides read TGCGCCAGCAGCTATGAAGCGGGGCGCTCCTACGAGCAGTACTTC.

This clonotype has ten or more counts. This chain connects TRBV5-6 to TRBJ1-3; tentative D call: TRBD1 (5 bases). With 1 base removed from V and 0 bases from J, the gap between germline ends came to 11 bases. CDR3 length: 16 amino acids. Germline loops: CDR1 SGHDT, CDR2 YYEEEE. The CDR3 region has the DNA TGTGCCAGCAGCTTGTATGGGGGAACCTCTGGAAACACCATATATTTT. This gives the protein CASSLYGGTSGNTIYF.

CDR3: CASVGKGGYTF. DNA for the CDR3: TGTGCCAGCGTGGGGAAAGGGGGCTACACCTTC. This chain links TRBV28 with TRBJ1-2; D is ambiguous. V was shortened by 8 bases and J by 8 bases, with 12 bases between the two germline ends. The CDR3 covers 11 residues. CDR1 and CDR2 from the germline V gene are MDHEN and SYDVKM.

This clonotype has only a few counts. The V gene is TRBV9, the J gene TRBJ2-1; D is uncertain. The V and J ends lost 0 bases and 3 bases respectively, with 10 bases between them. The CDR3 consists of 15 residues. Per the germline V gene, CDR1 is SGDLS and CDR2 is YYNGEE. The CDR3 spells CASSVEDQNYNEQFF. The CDR3 DNA follows: TGTGCCAGCAGCGTAGAGGACCAGAACTACAATGAGCAGTTCTTC.

This clonotype was picked up many times. CDR3 sequence reads: CASSFGDTYNEQFF. The CDR3 DNA sequence: TGTGCCAGCAGCTTTGGGGACACCTACAATGAGCAGTTCTTC. The rearrangement links TRBV7-2 to TRBJ2-1; D possibly corresponds to TRBD1 (6 bases). The CDR3 sequence is 14 residues long. Trimming shortened V by 3 bases and J by 2 bases, and 8 bases separated the two germline ends. Germline V gene sequence: CDR1 SGHTA, CDR2 FQGNSA.